Described below is a single T cell receptor (beta chain) sequence and its context. The antigen is unknown. This record belongs to a study of T-cell memory formation after mild COVID-19. Whole-study results and caveats: The finding that pre-infection memory included some responding clones suggested that cross-reactive memory joined. Day 15 to 85 contracting clones showed balanced CD4/CD8; later expanders leaned CD4+. There was no confirmation that second-wave clones peaking on day 37 were SARS-CoV-2 specific.

5'RACE with constant-segment primers yielded barcoded, UMI-tagged TCR alpha and TCR beta cDNA libraries. One entry per CDR3 protein results from TCRdb running MiXCR on the 5' RACE reads. Of some 190,000 distinct CDR3 sequences listed, around 16% are singletons. Per germline, CDR1 MNHNS and CDR2 SASEGT. With 5 bases clipped from V and 8 bases from J, the junction kept 9 bases outside the gene matches. The CDR3 covers 14 residues. The chain employs TRBV6-1 and TRBJ1-2; 9 bases fit TRBD1. This TCR came from an adult woman who had mild COVID-19 (a few samples of this study predate the infection). Cell type and time point are not known. Sequencing was carried out using PBMCs or a T cell subset sorted from them (not recorded which). The CDR3 bases are TGTGCCAGCAGTTTCGAACAGGGGGCGAGCGGCTACACCTTC. Residues: CASSFEQGASGYTF.